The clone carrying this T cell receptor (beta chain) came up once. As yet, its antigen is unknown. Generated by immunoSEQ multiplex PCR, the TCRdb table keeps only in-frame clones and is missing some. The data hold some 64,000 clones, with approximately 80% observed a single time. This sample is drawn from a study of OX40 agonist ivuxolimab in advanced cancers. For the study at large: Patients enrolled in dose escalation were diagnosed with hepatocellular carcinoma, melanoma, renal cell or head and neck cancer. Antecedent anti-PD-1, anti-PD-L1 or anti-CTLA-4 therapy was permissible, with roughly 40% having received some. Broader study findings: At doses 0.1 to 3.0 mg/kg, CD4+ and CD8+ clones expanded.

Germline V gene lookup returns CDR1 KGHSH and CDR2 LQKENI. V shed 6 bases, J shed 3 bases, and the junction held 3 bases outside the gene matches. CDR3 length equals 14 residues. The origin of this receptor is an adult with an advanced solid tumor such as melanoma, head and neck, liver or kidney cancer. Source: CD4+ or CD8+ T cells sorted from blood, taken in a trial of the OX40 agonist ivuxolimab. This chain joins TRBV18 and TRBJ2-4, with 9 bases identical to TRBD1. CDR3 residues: CASSPTGGKNIQYF. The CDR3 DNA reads TGTGCCAGCTCTCCGACAGGGGGCAAAAACATTCAGTACTTC.